Listed here is a single T cell receptor beta chain. The CDR3 covers 13 residues. Germline CDR1 and CDR2: MGHDK and SYGVNS. The V and J ends lost 1 base and 8 bases respectively, with 9 bases between them. TCRdb keeps only in-frame clones here, not all; method: immunoSEQ multiplex PCR. This sample has around 80,000 clones, with approximately 98% found just once. The data belong to a study of technical replicates of blood from several donors. This receptor was taken from a human donor in good health. V and J are TRBV25-1 and TRBJ2-1; D might be TRBD2 (5 bases). Sequencing used T cells isolated from PBMCs. The DNA for the CDR3 is TGTGCCAGCAGTGAATTTCTGGGAGATGAGCAGTTCTTC. Translated: CASSEFLGDEQFF.